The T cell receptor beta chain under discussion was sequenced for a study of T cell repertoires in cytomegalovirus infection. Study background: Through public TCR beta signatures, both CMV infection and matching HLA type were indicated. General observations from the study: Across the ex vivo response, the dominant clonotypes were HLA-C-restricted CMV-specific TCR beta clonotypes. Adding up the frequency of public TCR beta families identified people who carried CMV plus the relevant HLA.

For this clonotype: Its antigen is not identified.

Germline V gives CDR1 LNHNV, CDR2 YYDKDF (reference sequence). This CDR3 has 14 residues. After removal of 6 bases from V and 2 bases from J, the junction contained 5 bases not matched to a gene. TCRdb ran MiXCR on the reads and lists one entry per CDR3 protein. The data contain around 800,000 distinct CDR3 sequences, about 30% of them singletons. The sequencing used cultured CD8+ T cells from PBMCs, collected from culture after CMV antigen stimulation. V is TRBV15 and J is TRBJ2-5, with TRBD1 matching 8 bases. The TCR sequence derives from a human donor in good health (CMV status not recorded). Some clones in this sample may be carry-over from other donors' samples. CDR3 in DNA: TGTGCCACCAGTGAACAGGGGGTTCAAGAGACCCAGTACTTC. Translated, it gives CATSEQGVQETQYF.